What follows are 23 T cell receptor beta chains derived from one specimen sequenced in a study of T cells in localized non-small cell lung cancer. The repertoire was sequenced with immunoSEQ multiplex PCR; TCRdb's copy has only in-frame clones and lacks some. In the table there are more than 30,000 clones, around 90% of which are singletons. The sample in question was peripheral blood mononuclear cells, obtained before any cancer treatment. The receptor source for this set is a man between 40 and 69 years old with stage III lung adenocarcinoma.

This chain links TRBV5-1 with TRBJ2-5; 10 positions match TRBD2. The CDR3 length is 17 residues. Germline lookup yields CDR1 SGHRS and CDR2 YFSETQ. Trimming at V came to 3 bases and at J to 2 bases, leaving 10 bases not matched to a gene. The CDR3 reads CASSWDISGGNQETQYF. CDR3 nucleotides: TGCGCCAGCAGCTGGGATATTAGCGGGGGGAATCAAGAGACCCAGTACTTC. Combining the CDR3 with reference TRBV5-1 and TRBJ2-5 gives the whole variable domain KAGVTQTPRYLIKTRGQQVTLSCSPISGHRSVSWYQQTPGQGLQFLFEYFSETQRNKGNFPGRFSGRQFSNSRSEMNVSTLELGDSALYLCASSWDISGGNQETQYFGPGTRLLVL.

The chain carries TRBV7-3 and TRBJ2-1; 9 positions agree with TRBD1. Losses at the gene ends were 5 bases for V and 5 bases for J; bases not matched to a gene: 4. The CDR3 loop spans 14 amino acids. Per germline, CDR1 SGHTA and CDR2 FQGTGA. DNA of the CDR3: TGTGCCAGCAGCATAGGACAGGGGAACAATGAGCAGTTCTTC. Translated: CASSIGQGNNEQFF.

The chain is built from TRBV11-1 and TRBJ1-1; 9 nucleotides match TRBD1. Germline V CDR1 and CDR2: SGHAT, FQDESV (reference sequence). The J segment lost 10 bases and the V segment lost 5 bases, leaving 2 bases of the junction unmatched. This CDR3 is 11 amino acids long. CDR3 loop: CASSGTGRAFF. The CDR3 DNA reads as TGTGCCAGCAGCGGGACAGGGAGAGCTTTCTTT. The full variable domain, in which reference TRBV11-1 and TRBJ1-1 provide the parts outside the CDR3, is EAEVAQSPRYKITEKSQAVAFWCDPISGHATLYWYRQILGQGPELLVQFQDESVVDDSQLPKDRFSAERLKGVDSTLKIQPAELGDSAMYLCASSGTGRAFFGQGTRLTVV.

This chain joins TRBV19 and TRBJ1-2; TRBD1 is a possible D gene (5 bases). V was cut by 3 bases and J by 4 bases, with 12 bases left in between. The germline V gene encodes CDR1 LNHDA and CDR2 SQIVND (reference sequence). The CDR3 loop spans 14 amino acids. The CDR3 spells CASSMRPGTYGYTF. CDR3 nucleotide sequence: TGTGCCAGTAGTATGAGACCAGGGACCTATGGCTACACCTTC.

The chain uses TRBV6-6 and TRBJ1-2, with D tentatively TRBD1 (5 bases). The germline V gene encodes CDR1 MNHNY and CDR2 SVGAGI (reference sequence). Trimming stripped 5 bases from V and 4 bases from J, with 17 bases between. There are 15 residues in the CDR3. The CDR3 loop reads CASSRTIGALYGYTF. CDR3 DNA: TGTGCCAGCAGTAGGACCATCGGGGCGCTCTATGGCTACACCTTC.

This rearrangement joins TRBV29-1 to TRBJ2-7; D is ambiguous. V was pared by 5 bases and J by 0 bases, with 11 bases between. CDR1 is SQVTM and CDR2 is ANQGSEA in the germline V gene. This CDR3 has 13 residues. The CDR3, as DNA: TGCAGCGTTATAGGTTTTAGCTCCTACGAGCAGTACTTC. Protein sequence: CSVIGFSSYEQYF.

This clone ranks as medium-sized. The J gene is TRBJ1-2, the V gene TRBV5-4; perhaps TRBD1 as D (5 bases). The germline V gene encodes CDR1 SGHNT and CDR2 YYREEE (reference sequence). This CDR3 comprises 13 residues. With 5 bases removed from V and 2 bases from J, the gap between germline ends came to 10 bases. The CDR3 protein is CASSPGRNYGYTF. CDR3 coding DNA: TGTGCCAGCAGTCCAGGGCGAAACTATGGCTACACCTTC.

The chain is built from TRBV30 and TRBJ2-3; TRBD1 aligns across 8 bases. The V gene's germline CDR1 is GTSNPN and CDR2 SVGIG (reference sequence). V shed 5 bases and J 3 bases; nucleotides not matched to a gene: 4. The CDR3 covers 13 residues. The CDR3 loop reads CAWQGARTDTQYF. The CDR3 DNA sequence: TGTGCCTGGCAGGGGGCGCGGACAGATACGCAGTATTTT. Looking up the rest from reference TRBV30 and TRBJ2-3 gives the full variable domain: SQTIHQWPATLVQPVGSPLSLECTVEGTSNPNLYWYRQAAGRGLQLLFYSVGIGQISSEVPQNLSASRPQDRQFILSSKKLLLSDSGFYLCAWQGARTDTQYFGPGTRLTVL.

V usage is TRBV2 and J usage is TRBJ2-2, with 8 bases fitting TRBD2. Per germline, CDR1 SNHLY and CDR2 FYNNEI. The CDR3 is 15 amino acids. The ends lost 8 bases at V and 5 bases at J; junction bases unmatched: 10. This CDR3 is CASEMAGGGTGELFF. In nucleotides, the CDR3 is TGTGCCAGCGAAATGGCGGGGGGAGGGACCGGGGAGCTGTTTTTT.

This clone was detected only once. The chain couples TRBV27 to TRBJ2-3; tentatively, D is TRBD2 (6 bases). CDR1 is MNHEY and CDR2 is SMNVEV in the germline V gene (reference sequence). The CDR3 is 13 amino acids. V lost 5 bases, J lost 4 bases, and 10 bases lay in between. The CDR3 sequence is CASSAGTADTQYF. CDR3 sequence (DNA): TGTGCCAGCAGTGCCGGGACTGCAGATACGCAGTATTTT.

The genes are TRBV5-6 and TRBJ2-3; 10 nucleotides align to TRBD1. This CDR3 is built from 16 residues. The germline V gene encodes CDR1 SGHDT and CDR2 YYEEEE. Trimming took 2 bases from V and 1 from J; bases not matched to a gene: 4. The CDR3 DNA reads TGTGCCAGCAGCTTCCCCGGACAGGGGGGCACAGATACGCAGTATTTT. It encodes CASSFPGQGGTDTQYF. Full variable domain (rest looked up from reference TRBV5-6 and TRBJ2-3): DAGVTQSPTHLIKTRGQQVTLRCSPKSGHDTVSWYQQALGQGPQFIFQYYEEEERQRGNFPDRFSGHQFPNYSSELNVNALLLGDSALYLCASSFPGQGGTDTQYFGPGTRLTVL.

This clone was seen a few times. The genes are TRBV15 and TRBJ1-6; maybe TRBD1 (5 bases). The germline V and J ends were trimmed by 0 bases and 10 bases, with 13 bases remaining between them. The CDR3 is made up of 15 amino acids. Germline V lookup: CDR1 LNHNV, CDR2 YYDKDF (reference sequence). The CDR3 region has the DNA TGTGCCACCAGCAGAGAAGGAGGGGCCCTCTCACCCCTCCACTTT. Translation gives CATSREGGALSPLHF.

The chain is built from TRBV15 and TRBJ1-4; D gene ambiguous. The CDR3 has 14 residues. Germline CDR1 and CDR2: LNHNV and YYDKDF (reference sequence). Deletions cut 1 base from V and 1 base from J, with 4 bases between. CDR3 loop: CATSRGGTNEKLFF. DNA for the CDR3: TGTGCCACCAGCAGAGGGGGAACTAATGAAAAACTGTTTTTT.

The chain has TRBV4-1 and TRBJ2-7; no reliable D call. Trimming removed 1 base from V and 2 bases from J, with 12 bases in between. The CDR3 length is 15 residues. From germline, CDR1 is MGHRA and CDR2 YSYEKL. In DNA form, the CDR3 reads TGCGCCAGCAGCCAAGGGCGTCAGGCTACCTACGAGCAGTACTTC. This codes for CASSQGRQATYEQYF.

The chain couples TRBV7-3 to TRBJ2-2; a possible D gene is TRBD2 (6 bases). This CDR3 comprises 15 residues. Trimming shortened V by 3 bases and J by 1 base, and 9 bases separated the two germline ends. Germline CDR1 SGHTA, CDR2 FQGTGA. The DNA for the CDR3 is TGTGCCAGCAGCTTCACAGCGGGGAACACCGGGGAGCTGTTTTTT. Protein sequence: CASSFTAGNTGELFF. Full variable domain (remainder filled in from reference TRBV7-3 and TRBJ2-2): GAGVSQTPSNKVTEKGKYVELRCDPISGHTALYWYRQSLGQGPEFLIYFQGTGAADDSGLPNDRFFAVRPEGSVSTLKIQRTERGDSAVYLCASSFTAGNTGELFFGEGSRLTVL.

This chain joins TRBV30 and TRBJ2-7; D gene uncertain. This CDR3 has 13 amino acids. Germline lookup yields CDR1 GTSNPN and CDR2 SVGIG (reference sequence). Trimming cost V 2 bases and J 0 bases, with 8 bases left between them. This chain's CDR3 is CAWSQASSYEQYF. Here the CDR3 DNA reads TGTGCCTGGAGTCAGGCGAGCTCCTACGAGCAGTACTTC. Supplemented by reference TRBV30 and TRBJ2-7, the full variable domain reads SQTIHQWPATLVQPVGSPLSLECTVEGTSNPNLYWYRQAAGRGLQLLFYSVGIGQISSEVPQNLSASRPQDRQFILSSKKLLLSDSGFYLCAWSQASSYEQYFGPGTRLTVT.

Comment on this clone: Germline is not matched at one junction end, which may reflect a read error. The chain combines TRBV4-1 with TRBJ1-1; D is perhaps TRBD1 (6 bases). Germline-derived CDR1 and CDR2 are MGHRA and YSYEKL. The length of the CDR3 is 15 residues. The CDR3 DNA is TGCGCCAGCAGTCAAGGTCAGGGAGGGGGGACTGAAGCTTTCTTT. This gives the protein CASSQGQGGGTEAFF.

This chain connects TRBV5-1 to TRBJ2-3; 8 bases match TRBD1. Germline CDR1 reads SGHRS; CDR2 reads YFSETQ. The J segment lost 2 bases and the V segment lost 7 bases, leaving 3 bases of the junction unmatched. The CDR3 is made up of 13 amino acids. For the CDR3, the DNA is TGCGCCAGCCGGACAGGGCCCACAGATACGCAGTATTTT. Translated, it gives CASRTGPTDTQYF.

The chain has TRBV23-1 and TRBJ1-5; 7 nucleotides line up with TRBD1. TRBV23-1 is an open reading frame, and its role is uncertain. This CDR3 comprises 22 residues. V shed 0 bases and J 4 bases; nucleotides not matched to a gene: 24. CDR3 DNA sequence: TGCGCCAGCAGTCAATCCAGCCACTGGATTAGGGGACAGTCCTTAGGTAATCAGCCCCAGCATTTT. Translating it yields CASSQSSHWIRGQSLGNQPQHF.

The chain recombines TRBV5-4 with TRBJ1-6, with D perhaps matching TRBD1 (5 bases). The CDR3 spans 16 residues. V shed 4 bases and J shed 9 bases, with 20 bases lying between them. Germline loops: CDR1 SGHNT, CDR2 YYREEE (reference sequence). The CDR3: CASSPNGGSGISPLHF. The CDR3 nucleotides are TGTGCCAGCAGCCCTAATGGGGGGTCGGGGATTTCACCCCTCCACTTT.

This clone was observed a few times. V is TRBV9 and J is TRBJ1-1; the D gene is possibly TRBD1 (6 bases). V gave up 4 bases and J gave up 4 bases, with 20 bases separating them. The CDR3 is 16 residues long. CDR1 is SGDLS and CDR2 is YYNGEE in the germline V gene. The DNA of the CDR3 is TGTGCCAGCAGCCCAGAACAGGGATGGGGGACCACTGAAGCTTTCTTT. Its protein product is CASSPEQGWGTTEAFF.

This chain links TRBV7-8 with TRBJ2-1, with D perhaps TRBD2 (6 bases). The CDR3 extends over 18 amino acids. Germline loops: CDR1 SGHVS, CDR2 FQNEAQ. V was pared by 0 bases and J by 0 bases, with 15 bases between. Here the CDR3 reads CASSLAGLASSSYNEQFF. The CDR3 coding sequence is TGTGCCAGCAGCTTAGCGGGGCTAGCGTCGAGCTCCTACAATGAGCAGTTCTTC.

This chain links TRBV4-2 with TRBJ1-1, with 8 bases matching TRBD1. CDR1 and CDR2 from the germline V gene are LGHNA and YNFKEQ. The CDR3 runs 17 residues. The V and J ends lost 2 bases and 11 bases, in that order; junction bases with no gene match: 19. The CDR3 DNA sequence: TGTGCCAGCAGCCAAATTAAGGGGTCCGACAGGGGTAACGTTGCTTTCTTT. Residues: CASSQIKGSDRGNVAFF.